A selection of T cell receptor beta chains follows, all from one sample in a study of CD8 T cells in ankylosing spondylitis. TCRdb called the 5' RACE reads again in MiXCR, with one record for every CDR3 protein. Found here are 110,000 to 150,000 distinct CDR3 sequences, approximately 9.2% of them singletons; the top ten hold about 7.1%. The sample was synovial fluid, either unsorted or a sorted T cell fraction (not recorded which). The receptors were sampled from a male donor with ankylosing spondylitis. Both conserved end residues are part of each CDR3. A D gene is named only where the DNA matches it firmly. Some rows have no size entry. The others give once, few or many, or a class for an expanded clone.

abundance: few; v_gene: TRBV28; d_gene: .; j_gene: TRBJ2-3; CDR3aa: CASIPGARDTQYF; CDR3nt: TGTGCCAGCATCCCGGGGGCGAGAGATACGCAGTATTTT
abundance: many; v_gene: TRBV7-9; d_gene: .; j_gene: TRBJ2-3; CDR3aa: CASSLATDTQYF; CDR3nt: TGTGCCAGCAGCCTAGCAACAGATACGCAGTATTTT
abundance: .; v_gene: TRBV29-1; d_gene: TRBD2; j_gene: TRBJ2-1; CDR3aa: CSALGPTSGRSYNEQFF; CDR3nt: TGCAGCGCCTTAGGGCCGACTAGCGGGAGATCCTACAATGAGCAGTTCTTC
abundance: few; v_gene: TRBV4-1; d_gene: .; j_gene: TRBJ1-2; CDR3aa: CASSQDPAPYGYTF; CDR3nt: TGCGCCAGCAGCCAAGATCCTGCCCCCTATGGCTACACCTTC
abundance: few; v_gene: TRBV7-2; d_gene: TRBD1; j_gene: TRBJ2-7; CDR3aa: CASSFRDSRDEQYF; CDR3nt: TGTGCCAGCAGCTTCCGGGACAGTCGGGACGAGCAGTACTTC
abundance: many; v_gene: TRBV28; d_gene: .; j_gene: TRBJ1-2; CDR3aa: CASRSGQSNYGYTF; CDR3nt: TGTGCCAGCAGGTCCGGACAGTCTAACTATGGCTACACCTTC
abundance: .; v_gene: TRBV18; d_gene: TRBD2; j_gene: TRBJ2-5; CDR3aa: CASSTAVGLAGGRETQYF; CDR3nt: TGTGCCAGCTCAACAGCCGTCGGGCTAGCGGGAGGTCGGGAGACCCAGTACTTC
abundance: .; v_gene: TRBV20-1; d_gene: .; j_gene: TRBJ1-6; CDR3aa: CSARDRGSPLHF; CDR3nt: TGCAGTGCTAGGGACCGCGGCTCACCCCTCCACTTT
abundance: many; v_gene: TRBV29-1; d_gene: TRBD2; j_gene: TRBJ2-1; CDR3aa: CSVERAGGYNEQFF; CDR3nt: TGCAGCGTTGAACGGGCGGGGGGCTACAATGAGCAGTTCTTC
abundance: many; v_gene: TRBV12-3/TRBV12-4; d_gene: TRBD2; j_gene: TRBJ2-1; CDR3aa: CASSPLAGASVFNEQFF; CDR3nt: TGTGCCAGCAGTCCTCTAGCGGGAGCTTCGGTTTTCAATGAGCAGTTCTTC
abundance: few; v_gene: TRBV20-1; d_gene: .; j_gene: TRBJ2-7; CDR3aa: CSVPHRAYEQYF; CDR3nt: TGCAGTGTTCCACACAGGGCGTACGAGCAGTACTTC
abundance: many; v_gene: TRBV7-8; d_gene: .; j_gene: TRBJ2-2; CDR3aa: CASSYSYTGELFF; CDR3nt: TGTGCCAGCAGCTACAGTTACACCGGGGAGCTGTTTTTT
abundance: many; v_gene: TRBV3-1; d_gene: TRBD1; j_gene: TRBJ1-2; CDR3aa: CASSHGSQGAAGYTF; CDR3nt: TGTGCCAGCAGCCATGGGAGCCAGGGGGCTGCTGGCTACACCTTC
abundance: .; v_gene: TRBV20-1; d_gene: TRBD1; j_gene: TRBJ2-7; CDR3aa: CSARVFGTATYEQYF; CDR3nt: TGCAGTGCTAGGGTTTTCGGGACAGCAACCTACGAGCAGTACTTC
abundance: few; v_gene: TRBV20-1; d_gene: TRBD2; j_gene: TRBJ2-5; CDR3aa: CSATGTSGTQETQYF; CDR3nt: TGCAGTGCTACCGGGACTAGCGGGACACAAGAGACCCAGTACTTC
abundance: few; v_gene: TRBV27; d_gene: TRBD1; j_gene: TRBJ2-1; CDR3aa: CARLGTVLHNEQFF; CDR3nt: TGTGCCAGGCTCGGGACAGTCCTACACAATGAGCAGTTCTTC
abundance: .; v_gene: TRBV5-1; d_gene: TRBD1; j_gene: TRBJ1-1; CDR3aa: CASSLAGTGRNTEAFF; CDR3nt: TGCGCCAGCAGCTTGGCCGGGACAGGGAGGAACACTGAAGCTTTCTTT
abundance: many; v_gene: TRBV7-8; d_gene: .; j_gene: TRBJ1-2; CDR3aa: CASSEGPGGGYGYTF; CDR3nt: TGTGCCAGCAGCGAAGGCCCCGGAGGGGGGTATGGCTACACCTTC
abundance: many; v_gene: TRBV5-1; d_gene: TRBD1; j_gene: TRBJ1-2; CDR3aa: CASSPHFGGLGQGFDYGYTF; CDR3nt: TGCGCCAGCAGCCCTCATTTCGGGGGTTTGGGACAGGGCTTCGACTATGGCTACACCTTC
abundance: .; v_gene: TRBV12-3/TRBV12-4; d_gene: .; j_gene: TRBJ2-1; CDR3aa: CSSSLEGGSYNDQFF; CDR3nt: TGTTCCAGCAGTTTAGAGGGGGGCTCCTACAATGACCAGTTCTTC
abundance: .; v_gene: TRBV6-1; d_gene: .; j_gene: TRBJ1-1; CDR3aa: CASSVYRAGTEAFF; CDR3nt: TGTGCCAGCAGTGTATACAGGGCGGGGACTGAAGCTTTCTTT
abundance: many; v_gene: TRBV18; d_gene: .; j_gene: TRBJ2-5; CDR3aa: CASSPPDGGETQYF; CDR3nt: TGTGCCAGCTCACCACCGGACGGGGGAGAGACCCAGTACTTC
abundance: few; v_gene: TRBV24-1; d_gene: .; j_gene: TRBJ2-3; CDR3aa: CATSEVSYSGTQYF; CDR3nt: TGTGCCACTTCGGAGGTATCTTATTCCGGTACGCAGTATTTT
abundance: many; v_gene: TRBV27; d_gene: .; j_gene: TRBJ1-1; CDR3aa: CASSLQGGTEAFF; CDR3nt: TGTGCCAGCAGTTTGCAGGGCGGCACTGAAGCTTTCTTT
abundance: .; v_gene: TRBV14; d_gene: .; j_gene: TRBJ2-2; CDR3aa: CASSQDRGRVWPGELFF; CDR3nt: TGTGCCAGCAGCCAAGATCGAGGAAGGGTGTGGCCCGGGGAGCTGTTTTTT
abundance: .; v_gene: TRBV9; d_gene: .; j_gene: TRBJ2-5; CDR3aa: CASSAQGLAETQYF; CDR3nt: TGTGCCAGCAGCGCCCAGGGACTGGCAGAGACCCAGTACTTC
abundance: many; v_gene: TRBV20-1; d_gene: TRBD2; j_gene: TRBJ2-1; CDR3aa: CSPRASGGGVNEQFF; CDR3nt: TGCAGTCCCCGGGCAAGCGGGGGGGGGGTAAATGAGCAGTTCTTC
abundance: .; v_gene: TRBV19; d_gene: .; j_gene: TRBJ2-6; CDR3aa: CASSDTGLSTGANVLTF; CDR3nt: TGTGCCAGTAGCGACACAGGGCTAAGTACTGGGGCCAACGTCCTGACTTTC
abundance: many; v_gene: TRBV14; d_gene: .; j_gene: TRBJ2-7; CDR3aa: CASSQDGRFRYF; CDR3nt: TGTGCCAGCAGCCAAGATGGAAGGTTTCGGTACTTC
abundance: .; v_gene: TRBV29-1; d_gene: .; j_gene: TRBJ2-3; CDR3aa: CSVEPRGGGTDTQYF; CDR3nt: TGCAGCGTTGAACCCCGGGGCGGGGGCACAGATACGCAGTATTTT
abundance: many; v_gene: TRBV5-1; d_gene: .; j_gene: TRBJ2-3; CDR3aa: CASSLGLGTDTQYF; CDR3nt: TGCGCCAGCAGCCTCGGTTTGGGCACAGATACGCAGTATTTT
abundance: many; v_gene: TRBV2; d_gene: .; j_gene: TRBJ1-6; CDR3aa: CASRDPNNSPLHF; CDR3nt: TGTGCCAGCCGGGACCCTAATAATTCACCCCTCCACTTT
abundance: many; v_gene: TRBV20-1; d_gene: .; j_gene: TRBJ2-3; CDR3aa: CSASGPPLGDTQYF; CDR3nt: TGCAGTGCTAGTGGGCCTCCCCTCGGAGATACGCAGTATTTT
abundance: many; v_gene: TRBV20-1; d_gene: .; j_gene: TRBJ1-1; CDR3aa: CSAKRGGMNTEAFF; CDR3nt: TGCAGTGCTAAGCGGGGGGGCATGAACACTGAAGCTTTCTTT
abundance: many; v_gene: TRBV20-1; d_gene: TRBD1; j_gene: TRBJ1-2; CDR3aa: CSAHRDRYYGYTF; CDR3nt: TGCAGTGCGCACCGGGACAGGTACTATGGCTACACCTTC
abundance: many; v_gene: TRBV5-4; d_gene: .; j_gene: TRBJ2-5; CDR3aa: CASSLDGNQETQYF; CDR3nt: TGTGCCAGCAGCTTGGACGGCAACCAAGAGACCCAGTACTTC
abundance: few; v_gene: TRBV7-8; d_gene: .; j_gene: TRBJ1-6; CDR3aa: CASSPTQGGNSPLHF; CDR3nt: TGTGCCAGCAGCCCCACGCAGGGAGGGAATTCACCCCTCCACTTT
abundance: many; v_gene: TRBV9; d_gene: TRBD1; j_gene: TRBJ1-6; CDR3aa: CASSPGTGGSPLHF; CDR3nt: TGTGCCAGCAGCCCCGGGACAGGAGGATCACCCCTCCACTTT
abundance: .; v_gene: TRBV10-3; d_gene: .; j_gene: TRBJ2-5; CDR3aa: CAINADEGEQETQYF; CDR3nt: TGTGCCATCAATGCGGATGAGGGGGAGCAAGAGACCCAGTACTTC
abundance: many; v_gene: TRBV4-3; d_gene: .; j_gene: TRBJ1-2; CDR3aa: CASSQVLGIHYGYTF; CDR3nt: TGCGCCAGCAGCCAAGTTCTGGGAATCCACTATGGCTACACCTTC
abundance: .; v_gene: TRBV12-3/TRBV12-4; d_gene: .; j_gene: TRBJ1-2; CDR3aa: CASSLLGAANYGYTF; CDR3nt: TGTGCCAGCAGTTTATTAGGGGCGGCTAACTATGGCTACACCTTC
abundance: few; v_gene: TRBV10-3; d_gene: .; j_gene: TRBJ2-1; CDR3aa: CAISEGLTDNEQFF; CDR3nt: TGTGCCATCAGTGAAGGGTTGACAGACAATGAGCAGTTCTTC
abundance: .; v_gene: TRBV6-2/TRBV6-3; d_gene: TRBD2; j_gene: TRBJ2-7; CDR3aa: CASSGLAGGYEQYF; CDR3nt: TGTGCCAGCAGTGGACTAGCGGGAGGTTACGAGCAGTACTTC
abundance: .; v_gene: TRBV18; d_gene: .; j_gene: TRBJ2-5; CDR3aa: CASSPPAGEETQYF; CDR3nt: TGTGCCAGCTCACCACCTGCCGGGGAAGAGACCCAGTACTTC
abundance: many; v_gene: TRBV12-3/TRBV12-4; d_gene: .; j_gene: TRBJ2-7; CDR3aa: CASSRSGSYEQYF; CDR3nt: TGTGCCAGCAGTCGGAGCGGCAGCTACGAGCAGTACTTC
abundance: few; v_gene: TRBV28; d_gene: TRBD2; j_gene: TRBJ2-7; CDR3aa: CASSRLGGAAYEQYF; CDR3nt: TGTGCCAGCAGCCGACTGGGAGGGGCCGCCTACGAGCAGTACTTC
abundance: .; v_gene: TRBV7-9; d_gene: .; j_gene: TRBJ2-7; CDR3aa: CAGAVSSYEQYF; CDR3nt: TGTGCCGGGGCAGTAAGCTCCTACGAGCAGTACTTC
abundance: many; v_gene: TRBV15; d_gene: .; j_gene: TRBJ2-2; CDR3aa: CATRGAGTGELFF; CDR3nt: TGTGCCACCAGGGGGGCAGGCACCGGGGAGCTGTTTTTT
abundance: many; v_gene: TRBV20-1; d_gene: .; j_gene: TRBJ2-7; CDR3aa: CSARDPQGNYEQYF; CDR3nt: TGCAGTGCTAGAGATCCTCAGGGGAACTACGAGCAGTACTTC
abundance: .; v_gene: TRBV12-3/TRBV12-4; d_gene: .; j_gene: TRBJ1-1; CDR3aa: CASSSPGAMMMNTEAFF; CDR3nt: TGTGCCAGCAGTTCCCCGGGGGCCATGATGATGAACACTGAAGCTTTCTTT
abundance: many; v_gene: TRBV2; d_gene: .; j_gene: TRBJ1-4; CDR3aa: CASWSGNPEKLFF; CDR3nt: TGTGCCAGCTGGTCAGGCAACCCTGAAAAACTGTTTTTT
abundance: many; v_gene: TRBV28; d_gene: .; j_gene: TRBJ1-1; CDR3aa: CASSPVGGLLNTEAFF; CDR3nt: TGTGCCAGCAGCCCCGTTGGGGGATTACTTAACACTGAAGCTTTCTTT
abundance: many; v_gene: TRBV12-3/TRBV12-4; d_gene: .; j_gene: TRBJ1-4; CDR3aa: CASSHFTDSNEKLFF; CDR3nt: TGTGCCAGCTCTCACTTTACAGACTCTAATGAAAAACTGTTTTTT
abundance: many; v_gene: TRBV24-1; d_gene: .; j_gene: TRBJ1-5; CDR3aa: CATSDPRRGSNQPQHF; CDR3nt: TGTGCCACCAGTGATCCCCGGCGGGGTAGCAATCAGCCCCAGCATTTT
abundance: many; v_gene: TRBV7-9; d_gene: .; j_gene: TRBJ2-3; CDR3aa: CASSSRVEKGDTQYF; CDR3nt: TGTGCCAGCAGCTCGCGCGTAGAAAAGGGGGATACGCAGTATTTT
abundance: few; v_gene: TRBV24-1; d_gene: .; j_gene: TRBJ2-6; CDR3aa: CATGSSSGANVLTF; CDR3nt: TGTGCCACGGGATCAAGCTCTGGGGCCAACGTCCTGACTTTC
abundance: few; v_gene: TRBV5-1; d_gene: TRBD1; j_gene: TRBJ1-2; CDR3aa: CASSSTGGKGGYTF; CDR3nt: TGCGCCAGCAGCTCAACAGGGGGCAAGGGTGGCTACACCTTC
abundance: many; v_gene: TRBV7-2; d_gene: TRBD2; j_gene: TRBJ2-3; CDR3aa: CASSLVGGEYSDTQYF; CDR3nt: TGTGCCAGCAGCTTAGTTGGGGGGGAGTATTCAGATACGCAGTATTTT
abundance: many; v_gene: TRBV7-2; d_gene: TRBD1; j_gene: TRBJ2-5; CDR3aa: CASSPRTGSQETQYF; CDR3nt: TGTGCCAGCAGCCCACGGACAGGGAGCCAAGAGACCCAGTACTTC